This passage covers 28 T cell receptor beta chains from one sample sequenced in a study of T cells in Graves' hyperthyroidism and ophthalmopathy. Amplification of TCR beta CDR3 regions used RNA as the template. The TCR CDR3 was amplified in a first-round RT-PCR using the HTBI primer set. TCRdb called the multiplex PCR reads again in MiXCR, with one record for every CDR3 protein. Counted here are 500,000 to 750,000 distinct CDR3 sequences, more than 13% occurring once; the ten biggest clones make up 7% to 9%. Sequenced: blood. These receptors were obtained from a woman between 18 and 30 years old with Graves' ophthalmopathy.

This clonotype showed up just a few times. The chain is built from TRBV6-1 and TRBJ1-4; 8 bases match TRBD1. Trimming cost V 5 bases and J 0 bases; bases outside gene matches: 8. Germline V gives CDR1 MNHNS, CDR2 SASEGT. The CDR3 length is 17 residues. CDR3 DNA sequence: TGTGCCAGCAGTTGGGGACAGGCACCTGCAACTAATGAAAAACTGTTTTTT. Its translation: CASSWGQAPATNEKLFF.

This clonotype was counted ten times or more. V is TRBV7-9 and J is TRBJ2-1, with 16 bases fitting TRBD2. V shed 5 bases and J 9 bases; nucleotides not matched to a gene: 7. Germline CDR1 and CDR2: SEHNR and FQNEAQ (reference sequence). CDR3 length: 16 residues. The CDR3 reads CASSTGTSGRALEQFF. CDR3 DNA: TGTGCCAGCAGCACCGGGACTAGCGGGAGGGCCCTTGAGCAGTTCTTC.

This clonotype was found many times. CDR3 DNA: TGTGCCACCAGTGATTTAGGGGGGCCTCGGGAGACCCAGTACTTC. Translating gives CATSDLGGPRETQYF. The V gene is TRBV24-1, the J gene TRBJ2-5; possibly TRBD1 or TRBD2 for D (6 bases each). V was trimmed by 1 base and J by 5 bases, leaving 13 bases between them. The CDR3 consists of 15 residues. The germline gives CDR1 KGHDR, CDR2 SFDVKD.

This clonotype was seen ten or more times. This sequence joins TRBV10-3 and TRBJ1-1, with a possible D match to TRBD1 (5 bases). Trimming pared 10 bases from V and 1 base from J, leaving 7 bases between. Germline CDR1 reads ENHRY; CDR2 reads SYGVKD. This CDR3 has 11 residues. The CDR3 DNA sequence: TGTGCCACGCAGGGGAACACTGAAGCTTTCTTT. Translated: CATQGNTEAFF.

This clonotype was counted ten times or more. This chain links TRBV7-9 with TRBJ2-3, with TRBD1 matching over 7 bases. The CDR3 has 17 amino acids. CDR1 and CDR2 from the germline V gene are SEHNR and FQNEAQ (reference sequence). V lost 6 bases and J lost 0; bases outside the gene matches: 12. CDR3 coding DNA: TGTGCCAGCAGGAGCCGACGAGGGGGCACTAGCACAGATACGCAGTATTTT. Encoded protein: CASRSRRGGTSTDTQYF.

Ten or more counts support this clonotype. The rearrangement joins TRBV11-2 to TRBJ2-4, with a weak D call TRBD2 (5 bases). Trimming stripped 4 bases from V and 5 bases from J, with 9 bases between. The V gene's germline CDR1 is SGHAT and CDR2 FQNNGV. The CDR3 is 13 residues long. CDR3 residues: CASSSGTQNIQYF. The CDR3 bases are TGTGCCAGCAGCTCGGGAACCCAAAACATTCAGTACTTC.

This clonotype was detected a few times. The chain recombines TRBV3-1 with TRBJ1-4, with 10 bases lining up with TRBD1. Germline V CDR1 and CDR2: LGHDT, YNNKEL (reference sequence). After removal of 6 bases from V and 8 bases from J, the junction contained 6 bases not matched to a gene. This CDR3 spans 14 amino acids. This CDR3 reads CASRPGDRGEKLFF. The CDR3 DNA reads as TGTGCCAGCAGACCCGGGGACAGGGGCGAAAAACTGTTTTTT.

This clonotype has more than one count but fewer than ten. The V gene is TRBV7-2, the J gene TRBJ1-1; TRBD1 is a possible D gene (6 bases). Trimming removed 4 bases at V and 3 bases at J, with 24 bases between. Germline assignment: CDR1 SGHTA and CDR2 FQGNSA. This CDR3 is built from 18 residues. Here the CDR3 DNA reads TGTGCCAGCAGCTGGATCCTTCAGGGGTTTGAGTGGGACACTGAAGCTTTCTTT. It yields the protein CASSWILQGFEWDTEAFF.

This clonotype has a count of ten or more. This chain links TRBV28 with TRBJ2-7, with D uncertain. The CDR3 sequence is 11 residues long. V was shortened by 6 bases and J by 4 bases, with 7 bases between the two germline ends. Looked up from germline, CDR1 is MDHEN and CDR2 is SYDVKM. The CDR3 loop is CASSRVYEQYF. The CDR3 nucleotides are TGTGCCAGCAGCCGGGTATACGAGCAGTACTTC.

This clonotype was seen repeatedly, ten times or more. V usage is TRBV27 and J usage is TRBJ2-1; possibly TRBD1 for D (6 bases). The germline V and J ends were trimmed by 4 bases and 8 bases, with 12 bases remaining between them. CDR3 size: 13 residues. The germline V gene encodes CDR1 MNHEY and CDR2 SMNVEV (reference sequence). CDR3 in amino acids: CASSWGEGDEQFF. CDR3 DNA sequence: TGTGCCAGCAGTTGGGGAGAGGGGGATGAGCAGTTCTTC.

This clonotype has a count of ten or more. The J gene is TRBJ2-3, the V gene TRBV9, with a tentative D call TRBD2 (7 bases). The CDR3 spans 15 residues. CDR1 is SGDLS and CDR2 is YYNGEE in the germline V gene. Trimming took off 5 bases at V and 2 bases at J, with 15 bases between the two ends. CDR3 nucleotide sequence: TGTGCCAGCAGGAGGGGGGAGGGCACCACAGATACGCAGTATTTT. It specifies CASRRGEGTTDTQYF. Full variable domain (remainder filled in from reference TRBV9 and TRBJ2-3): DSGVTQTPKHLITATGQRVTLRCSPRSGDLSVYWYQQSLDQGLQFLIQYYNGEERAKGNILERFSAQQFPDLHSELNLSSLELGDSALYFCASRRGEGTTDTQYFGPGTRLTVL.

This clonotype came up a few times. CDR3 residues: CASSLGTSGSNTQYF. The DNA for the CDR3 is TGCGCCAGCAGCTTGGGTACTAGCGGGAGTAATACGCAGTATTTT. This chain uses TRBV5-1 with TRBJ2-3; 11 bases agree with TRBD2. The CDR3 covers 15 residues. The ends lost 0 bases at V and 7 bases at J; junction bases unmatched: 4. Germline lookup yields CDR1 SGHRS and CDR2 YFSETQ.

This clonotype was detected ten times or more. The chain combines TRBV20-1 with TRBJ2-7, with 8 bases lining up with TRBD2. Per the germline V gene, CDR1 is DFQATT and CDR2 is SNEGSKA (reference sequence). The CDR3 contains 13 residues. Germline trimming cut 2 bases from V and 1 base from J; bases unmatched to any gene: 1. This chain's CDR3 is CSARPGGSYEQYF. The CDR3 bases are TGCAGTGCTAGACCGGGAGGGTCCTACGAGCAGTACTTC.

This clonotype showed up many times. The J gene is TRBJ1-1, the V gene TRBV2, with D perhaps TRBD1 (5 bases). The CDR3 has 15 residues. Germline loops: CDR1 SNHLY, CDR2 FYNNEI. The V gene lost 5 bases and the J gene lost 1 base, with 14 bases spanning the gap. CDR3 nucleotide sequence: TGTGCCAGCAGTCCGCAGGGTTCGGGGAACACTGAAGCTTTCTTT. This sequence encodes CASSPQGSGNTEAFF.

This clonotype was observed at least ten times. The chain employs TRBV9 and TRBJ2-7, with 7 bases matching TRBD1. CDR1 and CDR2 (germline): SGDLS, YYNGEE. This CDR3 is 13 amino acids long. After removal of 7 bases from V and 3 bases from J, the junction contained 7 bases not matched to a gene. This CDR3 is CASRQDRSYEQYF. In nucleotides, the CDR3 is TGTGCCAGCCGCCAGGACAGGAGCTACGAGCAGTACTTC.

This clonotype was counted many times. CDR3 protein: CASSRPFLEKISYEQYF. Written as DNA, the CDR3 is TGTGCCAGCAGCCGCCCTTTCCTGGAAAAAATCTCCTACGAGCAGTACTTC. The chain has TRBV7-9 and TRBJ2-7; D ambiguous. Trimming pared 5 bases from V and 0 bases from J, leaving 20 bases between. This CDR3 comprises 17 residues. The germline CDR1 and CDR2 sequences are SEHNR and FQNEAQ (reference sequence). Full variable domain (rest looked up from reference TRBV7-9 and TRBJ2-7): DTGVSQNPRHKITKRGQNVTFRCDPISEHNRLYWYRQTLGQGPEFLTYFQNEAQLEKSRLLSDRFSAERPKGSFSTLEIQRTEQGDSAMYLCASSRPFLEKISYEQYFGPGTRLTVT.

The gene calls are TRBV5-6 and TRBJ2-3, with 7 positions matching TRBD2. The V gene end was trimmed by 1 base and the J gene end by 0 bases; junction bases not matched to a gene: 5. Germline CDR1 and CDR2: SGHDT and YYEEEE. CDR3 size: 16 residues. The CDR3 protein is CASSLLLAASTDTQYF. CDR3 sequence (DNA): TGTGCCAGCAGCTTGCTCCTAGCGGCTAGCACAGATACGCAGTATTTT.

This clonotype was detected only a few times. The gene calls are TRBV12-3 or TRBV12-4 and TRBJ1-6; possible D gene TRBD1, 5 bases. CDR3 length equals 15 residues. V lost 4 bases to trimming and J lost 5 bases, with 12 bases between them. The CDR3 region has the DNA TGTGCCAGCAGTTACTCAGGGTCACATAATTCACCCCTCCACTTT. It yields the protein CASSYSGSHNSPLHF.

The rearrangement links TRBV7-2 to TRBJ2-2; D not resolved. The germline gives CDR1 SGHTA, CDR2 FQGNSA. The CDR3 consists of 14 residues. V was cut by 1 base and J by 7 bases, with 10 bases left in between. The CDR3: CASSLGVRNGELFF. CDR3 sequence (DNA): TGTGCCAGCAGCTTAGGTGTCCGGAACGGGGAGCTGTTTTTT.

This sequence joins TRBV6-9 and TRBJ1-1; D not resolved. Germline values: CDR1 MNHGY, CDR2 SVAAGI. This CDR3 region has 15 residues. Trimming took off 5 bases at V and 5 bases at J, with 18 bases between the two ends. The CDR3 loop is CASSESNGVGTEAFF. CDR3 in DNA: TGTGCCAGCAGTGAGTCGAACGGCGTAGGGACTGAAGCTTTCTTT.

CDR3 amino acids: CASSQESDIGEDGYTF. The CDR3 nucleotides are TGTGCCAGCAGCCAAGAGAGCGACATCGGGGAAGATGGCTACACCTTC. The chain combines TRBV14 with TRBJ1-2; D gene unclear. This CDR3 comprises 16 residues. Between the trimmed V and J ends, which lost 0 bases and 6 bases, there was a span of 17 bases. Germline values: CDR1 SGHDN, CDR2 FVKESK.

V and J are TRBV5-6 and TRBJ2-7; D might be TRBD1 or TRBD2, each matching 5 bases. The V gene's germline CDR1 is SGHDT and CDR2 YYEEEE. There are 15 residues in the CDR3. V was cut by 4 bases and J by 3 bases, with 17 bases left in between. As DNA, the CDR3 is TGTGCCAGCAGCCCCCGACGGGGCAATCTCTACGAGCAGTACTTC. Amino acids: CASSPRRGNLYEQYF.

This clonotype was detected ten times or more. The chain is built from TRBV27 and TRBJ2-3; maybe TRBD2 (6 bases). V lost 3 bases to trimming and J lost 4 bases, with 17 bases between them. CDR1 is MNHEY and CDR2 is SMNVEV in the germline V gene (reference sequence). This CDR3 contains 16 residues. The CDR3 protein is CASSLRLRDRADTQYF. The CDR3 DNA reads TGTGCCAGCAGTTTGCGGTTGCGGGATCGGGCAGATACGCAGTATTTT.

This clonotype showed up many times. The V gene is TRBV20-1, the J gene TRBJ2-1; 12 bases match TRBD2. Germline loops: CDR1 DFQATT, CDR2 SNEGSKA (reference sequence). CDR3 length: 20 amino acids. V gave up 1 base and J gave up 0 bases; unmatched junction bases: 13. The CDR3 loop reads CSARVRASGRGPLSYNEQFF. The CDR3 DNA reads TGCAGTGCTAGAGTGCGGGCTAGCGGGAGGGGGCCCCTCTCCTACAATGAGCAGTTCTTC.

This clonotype was observed many times. The chain has TRBV11-1 and TRBJ2-1; TRBD2 is a possible D gene (5 bases). CDR1 SGHAT and CDR2 FQDESV come from the germline V gene (reference sequence). The V end was cut by 4 bases, the J end by 6 bases, with 19 bases between. The CDR3 has 16 amino acids. The chain's CDR3 is CASSSSSGRRINEQFF. The CDR3 bases are TGTGCCAGCAGCTCTTCAAGCGGTCGCCGAATCAATGAGCAGTTCTTC.

This clonotype came up many times. V is TRBV28 and J is TRBJ2-3; D remains unclear. Deletions cut 4 bases from V and 6 bases from J, with 11 bases between. Germline CDR1 reads MDHEN; CDR2 reads SYDVKM. CDR3 length: 13 amino acids. The CDR3 sequence is CASSSPPLDTQYF. Written as DNA, the CDR3 is TGTGCCAGCAGTTCCCCCCCCCTGGATACGCAGTATTTT.

This sequence joins TRBV29-1 and TRBJ2-2, with D tentatively TRBD2 (5 bases). The CDR3 spans 14 residues. Germline assignment: CDR1 SQVTM and CDR2 ANQGSEA. V gave up 7 bases and J gave up 0 bases, with 12 bases separating them. The CDR3 bases are TGCAGCGCTCTGACGGGAACGAACACCGGGGAGCTGTTTTTT. Amino acids: CSALTGTNTGELFF.

This chain's CDR3 is CASSFTSGRRGGETQYF. In DNA form, the CDR3 reads TGTGCCAGCAGCTTTACTAGCGGGAGACGTGGAGGAGAGACCCAGTACTTC. The chain carries TRBV5-4 and TRBJ2-5, with TRBD2 matching 11 bases. This CDR3 is built from 17 residues. The V gene end was trimmed by 2 bases and the J gene end by 4 bases; junction bases not matched to a gene: 10. Germline CDR1 and CDR2: SGHNT and YYREEE (reference sequence).